This TCR beta chain was recovered during a study of OX40 agonist ivuxolimab in advanced cancers. Overall study: The treatment was a fully human IgG2 OX40 agonist, ivuxolimab. Intravenous ivuxolimab was administered to patients every 2 weeks at 0.01 to 10 mg/kg. Whole-study findings and limits: On average, CD8+ T cells had more expanded clones than CD4+.

As regards this clone: Its specificity is unknown.

The trim removed 2 bases at V and 7 bases at J, leaving 8 bases unmatched. This CDR3 region has 16 residues. Germline values: CDR1 MNHNY, CDR2 SVGAGI (reference sequence). Assay used: immunoSEQ multiplex PCR; TCRdb lists only in-frame clones, some missing. The sample has tens of thousands of clones; about 85% are singletons. This TCR came from an adult with an advanced solid tumor such as melanoma, head and neck, liver or kidney cancer. The chain employs TRBV6-6 and TRBJ1-6, with TRBD1 matching 7 bases. Specimen: CD4+ or CD8+ T cells sorted from blood, collected in a trial of the OX40 agonist ivuxolimab. CDR3 loop: CASSYADRALNSPLHF. The CDR3 region has the DNA TGTGCCAGCAGTTACGCCGACAGGGCTTTGAATTCACCCCTCCACTTT.